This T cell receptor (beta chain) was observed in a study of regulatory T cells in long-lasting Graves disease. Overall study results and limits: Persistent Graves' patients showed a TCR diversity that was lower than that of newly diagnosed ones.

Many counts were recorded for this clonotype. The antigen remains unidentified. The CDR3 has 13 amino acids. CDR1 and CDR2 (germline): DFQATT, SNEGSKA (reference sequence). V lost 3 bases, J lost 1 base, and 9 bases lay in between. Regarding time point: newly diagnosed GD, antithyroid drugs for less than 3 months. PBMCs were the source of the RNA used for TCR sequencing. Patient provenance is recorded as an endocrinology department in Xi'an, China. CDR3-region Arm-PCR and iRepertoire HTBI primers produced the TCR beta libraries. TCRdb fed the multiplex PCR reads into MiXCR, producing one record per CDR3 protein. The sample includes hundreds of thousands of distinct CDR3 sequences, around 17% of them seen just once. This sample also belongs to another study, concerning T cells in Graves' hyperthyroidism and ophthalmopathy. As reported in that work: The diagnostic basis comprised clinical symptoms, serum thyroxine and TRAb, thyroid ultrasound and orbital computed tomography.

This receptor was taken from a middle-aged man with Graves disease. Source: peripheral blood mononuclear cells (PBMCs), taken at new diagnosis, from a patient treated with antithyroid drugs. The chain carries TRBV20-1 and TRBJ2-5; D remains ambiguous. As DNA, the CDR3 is TGCAGTGCTAGCCCGAACACCCAAGAGACCCAGTACTTC. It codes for CSASPNTQETQYF.